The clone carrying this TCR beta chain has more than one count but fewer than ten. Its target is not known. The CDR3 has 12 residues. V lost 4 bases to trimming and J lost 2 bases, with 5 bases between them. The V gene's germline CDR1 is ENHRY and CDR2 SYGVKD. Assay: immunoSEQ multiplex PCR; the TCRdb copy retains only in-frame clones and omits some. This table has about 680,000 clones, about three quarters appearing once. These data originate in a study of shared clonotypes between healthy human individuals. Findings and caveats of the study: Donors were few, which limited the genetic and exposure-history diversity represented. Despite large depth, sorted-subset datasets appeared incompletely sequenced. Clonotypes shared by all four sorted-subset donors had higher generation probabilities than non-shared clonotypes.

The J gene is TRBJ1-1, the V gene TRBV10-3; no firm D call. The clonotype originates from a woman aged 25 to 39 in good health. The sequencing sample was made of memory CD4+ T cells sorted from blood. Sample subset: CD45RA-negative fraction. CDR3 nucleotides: TGTGCCATCAGTGCGCTAAACACTGAAGCTTTCTTT. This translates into CAISALNTEAFF.